The present entry profiles one TCR beta chain with its context. The data originate from a study of blood T cell repertoires in COVID-19. Study summary: PBMCs, B-cell-depleted T cells, or T cells provided the cDNA or gDNA that made up the material.

In the study's own analysis: Reference gene primers were amplified, and this amplification served to estimate nucleated cell counts. TCRdb keeps only in-frame clones here, not all; method: immunoSEQ multiplex PCR. That table furnishes V, J and clone size, whereas the DNA furnished D and trimming. This table has about 290,000 clones, over 80% appearing once. The CDR3 is made up of 15 amino acids. Germline CDR1 MNHNS, CDR2 SASEGT. V lost 3 bases and J lost 8, with 18 bases in between. This receptor was taken from a woman between 45 and 60 years old with active or convalescent COVID-19. This chain connects TRBV6-1 to TRBJ2-3, with D possibly TRBD2 on 6 matching bases. The sequenced sample was peripheral blood. In DNA, the CDR3 is TGTGCCAGCAGTGAGTTCGTTCGGACTATCTCTACGCAGTATTTT. Residues: CASSEFVRTISTQYF.